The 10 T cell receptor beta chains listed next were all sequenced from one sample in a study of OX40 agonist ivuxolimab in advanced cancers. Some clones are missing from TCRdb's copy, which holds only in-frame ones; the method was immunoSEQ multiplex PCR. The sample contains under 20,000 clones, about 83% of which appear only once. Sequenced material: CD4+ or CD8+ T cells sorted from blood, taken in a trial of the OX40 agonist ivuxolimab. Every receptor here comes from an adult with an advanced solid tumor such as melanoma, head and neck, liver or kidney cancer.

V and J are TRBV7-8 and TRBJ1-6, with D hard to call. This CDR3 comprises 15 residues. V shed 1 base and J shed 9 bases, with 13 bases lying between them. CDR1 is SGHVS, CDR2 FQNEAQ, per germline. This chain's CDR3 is CASSLDSRTGSPLHF. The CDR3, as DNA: TGTGCCAGCAGCTTAGATAGTCGGACGGGTTCACCCCTCCACTTT.

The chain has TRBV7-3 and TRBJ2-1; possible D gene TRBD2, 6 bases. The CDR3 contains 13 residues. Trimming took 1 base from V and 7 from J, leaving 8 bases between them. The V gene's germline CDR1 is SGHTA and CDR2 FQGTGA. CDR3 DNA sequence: TGTGCCAGCAGCTTAAGTGCGGGGAATGAGCAGTTCTTC. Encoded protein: CASSLSAGNEQFF.

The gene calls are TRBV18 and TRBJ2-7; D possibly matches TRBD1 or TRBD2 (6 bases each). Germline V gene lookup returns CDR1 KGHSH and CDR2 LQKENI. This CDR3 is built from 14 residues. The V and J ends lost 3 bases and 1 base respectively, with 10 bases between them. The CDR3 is CASSPGGLSYEQYF. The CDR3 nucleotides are TGTGCCAGCTCACCTGGGGGGCTATCCTACGAGCAGTACTTC. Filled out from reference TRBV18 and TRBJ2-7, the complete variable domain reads NAGVMQNPRHLVRRRGQEARLRCSPMKGHSHVYWYRQLPEEGLKFMVYLQKENIIDESGMPKERFSAEFPKEGPSILRIQQVVRGDSAAYFCASSPGGLSYEQYFGPGTRLTVT.

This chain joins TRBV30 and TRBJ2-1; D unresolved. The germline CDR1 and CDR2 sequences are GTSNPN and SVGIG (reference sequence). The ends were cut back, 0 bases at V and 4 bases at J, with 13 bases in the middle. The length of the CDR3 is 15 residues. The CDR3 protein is CAWSVPPGLYNEQFF. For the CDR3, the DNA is TGTGCCTGGAGTGTACCCCCGGGCTTGTACAATGAGCAGTTCTTC. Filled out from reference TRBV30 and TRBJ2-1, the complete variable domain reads SQTIHQWPATLVQPVGSPLSLECTVEGTSNPNLYWYRQAAGRGLQLLFYSVGIGQISSEVPQNLSASRPQDRQFILSSKKLLLSDSGFYLCAWSVPPGLYNEQFFGPGTRLTVL.

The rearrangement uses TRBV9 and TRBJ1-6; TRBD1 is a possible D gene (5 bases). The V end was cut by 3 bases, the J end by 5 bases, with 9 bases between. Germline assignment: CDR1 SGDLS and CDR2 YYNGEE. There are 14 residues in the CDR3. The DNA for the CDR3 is TGTGCCAGCAGCGACAGGTGGGATAATTCACCCCTCCACTTT. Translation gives CASSDRWDNSPLHF.

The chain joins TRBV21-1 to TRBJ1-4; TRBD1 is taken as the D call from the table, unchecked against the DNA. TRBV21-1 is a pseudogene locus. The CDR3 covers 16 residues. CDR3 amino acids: CASSKEERQGDEKLFF. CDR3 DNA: TGTGCCAGCAGCAAAGAGGAACGACAGGGGGATGAAAAACTGTTTTTT.

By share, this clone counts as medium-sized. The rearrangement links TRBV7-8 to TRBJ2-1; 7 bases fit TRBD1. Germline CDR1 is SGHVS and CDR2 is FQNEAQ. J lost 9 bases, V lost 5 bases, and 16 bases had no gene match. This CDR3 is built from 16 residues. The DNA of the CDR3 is TGTGCCAGCAGCGCGAACAGACAGGGTGTGGGGAGTGAGCAGTTCTTC. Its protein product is CASSANRQGVGSEQFF.

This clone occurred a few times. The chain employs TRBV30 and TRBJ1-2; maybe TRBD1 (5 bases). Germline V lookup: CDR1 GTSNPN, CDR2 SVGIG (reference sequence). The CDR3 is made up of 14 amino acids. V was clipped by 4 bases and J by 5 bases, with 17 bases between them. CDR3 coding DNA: TGTGCCTGGACCCCGGGGGGTGGTCATTATGGCTACACCTTC. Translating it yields CAWTPGGGHYGYTF.

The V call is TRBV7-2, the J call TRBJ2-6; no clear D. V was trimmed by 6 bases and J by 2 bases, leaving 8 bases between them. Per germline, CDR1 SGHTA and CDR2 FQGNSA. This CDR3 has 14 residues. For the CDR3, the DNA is TGTGCCAGCAGTCCGTTTACTGGGGCCAACGTCCTGACTTTC. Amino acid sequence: CASSPFTGANVLTF.

DNA of the CDR3: TGTGCTGCGGGGGGCTACACTGAAGCTTTCTTT. This translates into CAAGGYTEAFF. The chain is built from TRBV28 and TRBJ1-1, with D possibly matching TRBD1 (6 bases). Germline values: CDR1 MDHEN, CDR2 SYDVKM. The CDR3 contains 11 residues. Using reference TRBV28 and TRBJ1-1 for the parts outside the CDR3, the full variable domain is DVKVTQSSRYLVKRTGEKVFLECVQDMDHENMFWYRQDPGLGLRLIYFSYDVKMKEKGDIPEGYSVSREKKERFSLILESASTNQTSMYLCAAGGYTEAFFGQGTRLTVV.